The sequence of this TCR beta chain was determined in a study of a mutant IDH1 vaccine in newly diagnosed glioma. On the study more broadly: It was radiotherapy, temozolomide, or both that patients received previously, with most receiving both.

Stated time point: week 47, end of study. All doses held 300 ug of mutant IDH1 20-mer peptide, with topical imiquimod. Donors harbored newly found WHO grade 3 or 4 IDH1-mutant, ATRX-lost astrocytomas. Study-wide results and limits: Overall, 93.3% of patients had vaccine-induced immune responses.

For this clone: The antigen is unknown.

The table came from immunoSEQ multiplex PCR; TCRdb's copy has only in-frame clones and leaves some out. This sample has 84,000 or so clones, with over 75% found just once. Germline values: CDR1 LNHDA, CDR2 SQIVND (reference sequence). Unmatched junction bases numbered 9, after V lost 5 bases and J lost 6 bases. This CDR3 contains 15 residues. This chain links TRBV19 with TRBJ2-1, with TRBD1 identical over 8 bases. The receptor's source is a man aged 40-55 years with glioma. The sample in question was PBMCs, obtained from a glioma patient whose treatment included an IDH1 peptide vaccine. In nucleotides, the CDR3 is TGTGCCAGTAGTTACAGGGGGGTCGGCGGCAATGAGCAGTTCTTC. This codes for CASSYRGVGGNEQFF.